This passage covers 3 T cell receptor beta chains from one sample sequenced in a study of regulatory T cells in long-lasting Graves disease. Construction of the TCR beta libraries employed iRepertoire HTBI primers in conjunction with Arm-PCR of CDR3 regions. TCRdb recomputed calls from the multiplex PCR reads with MiXCR, one row per CDR3 protein. Of 400,000 to 500,000 distinct CDR3 sequences in the sample, approximately 16% were seen once. Time point here: newly diagnosed GD, antithyroid drugs for less than 3 months. TCR sequences were obtained from RNA taken from PBMCs. The same specimen was also included in a second study, on T cells in Graves' hyperthyroidism and ophthalmopathy.

Sequenced here: peripheral blood mononuclear cells (PBMCs), sampled at new diagnosis, from a patient treated with antithyroid drugs. These receptors all stem from a woman in her twenties or thirties with Graves disease.

In its sample, this clonotype was seen many times. V gene TRBV28 combines with J gene TRBJ1-1; the match to TRBD1 covers 7 bases. Germline CDR1 and CDR2: MDHEN and SYDVKM. The junction had 8 bases not matched to a gene; V was cut back by 6 bases and J by 1 base. The CDR3 is 15 amino acids. The CDR3 protein is CASSTLGQPNTEAFF. The CDR3 DNA is TGTGCCAGCAGCACCCTGGGACAGCCGAACACTGAAGCTTTCTTT.

This clonotype has more than one count but fewer than ten. This chain joins TRBV4-1 and TRBJ1-1; no definite D call. The CDR3 sequence is 15 residues long. CDR1 is MGHRA and CDR2 is YSYEKL in the germline V gene. The V and J ends lost 1 base and 5 bases respectively, with 14 bases between them. For the CDR3, the DNA is TGCGCCAGCAGCCAAGTAGGGAGGGCCTGGACTGAAGCTTTCTTT. Translation gives CASSQVGRAWTEAFF.

This clonotype has a handful of counts. This chain joins TRBV18 and TRBJ2-5; TRBD2 might be the D (7 bases). The CDR3 runs 16 residues. CDR1 is KGHSH and CDR2 is LQKENI in the germline V gene. Trimming shortened V by 3 bases and J by 1 base, and 15 bases separated the two germline ends. The CDR3 bases are TGTGCCAGCTCACCGAGGGGGGGGGCGACCCAAGAGACCCAGTACTTC. Translation gives CASSPRGGATQETQYF.